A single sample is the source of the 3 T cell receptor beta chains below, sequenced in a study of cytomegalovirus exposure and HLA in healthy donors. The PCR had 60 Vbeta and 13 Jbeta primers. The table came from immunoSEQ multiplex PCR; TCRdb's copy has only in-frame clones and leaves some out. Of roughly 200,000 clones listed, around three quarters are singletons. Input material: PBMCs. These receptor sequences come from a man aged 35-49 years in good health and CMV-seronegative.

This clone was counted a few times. CDR3 residues: CASRTNRVGADTQYF. The CDR3 bases are TGTGCCAGTAGAACAAACAGGGTTGGAGCAGATACGCAGTATTTT. The gene calls are TRBV19 and TRBJ2-3; a weak D match, TRBD1 (6 bases). This CDR3 contains 15 residues. The V gene lost 6 bases and the J gene lost 4 bases, with 17 bases spanning the gap. Germline V CDR1 and CDR2: LNHDA, SQIVND (reference sequence).

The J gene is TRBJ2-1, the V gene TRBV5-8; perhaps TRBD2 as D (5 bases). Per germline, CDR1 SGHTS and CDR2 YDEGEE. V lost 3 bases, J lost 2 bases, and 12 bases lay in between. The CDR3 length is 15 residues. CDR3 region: CASSWHARAYNEQFF. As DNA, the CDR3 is TGTGCCAGCAGCTGGCACGCGCGGGCCTACAATGAGCAGTTCTTC.

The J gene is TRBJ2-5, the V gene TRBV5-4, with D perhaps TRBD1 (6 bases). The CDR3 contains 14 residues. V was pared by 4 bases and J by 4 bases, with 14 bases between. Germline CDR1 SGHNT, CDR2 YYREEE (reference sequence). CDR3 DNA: TGTGCCAGCAGCCAGGACACAGGGAGAGAGACCCAGTACTTC. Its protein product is CASSQDTGRETQYF. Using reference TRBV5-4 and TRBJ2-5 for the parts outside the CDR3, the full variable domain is ETGVTQSPTHLIKTRGQQVTLRCSSQSGHNTVSWYQQALGQGPQFIFQYYREEENGRGNFPPRFSGLQFPNYSSELNVNALELDDSALYLCASSQDTGRETQYFGPGTRLLVL.